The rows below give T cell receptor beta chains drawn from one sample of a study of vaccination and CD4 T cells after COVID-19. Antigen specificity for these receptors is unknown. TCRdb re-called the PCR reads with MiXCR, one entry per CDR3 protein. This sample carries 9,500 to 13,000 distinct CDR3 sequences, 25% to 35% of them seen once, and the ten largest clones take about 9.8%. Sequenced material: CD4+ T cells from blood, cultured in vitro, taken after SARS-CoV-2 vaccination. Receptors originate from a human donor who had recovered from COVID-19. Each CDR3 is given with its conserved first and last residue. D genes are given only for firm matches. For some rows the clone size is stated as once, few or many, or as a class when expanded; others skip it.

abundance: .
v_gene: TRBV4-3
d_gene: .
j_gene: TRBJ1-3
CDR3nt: TGCGCCAGCAGCCGCTACACCGGACTACAGGGAGGTAGAAACACCATATATTTT
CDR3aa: CASSRYTGLQGGRNTIYF

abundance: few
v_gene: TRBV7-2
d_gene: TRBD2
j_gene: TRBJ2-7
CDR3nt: TGTGCCAGCAGCTTCGGGGTGGAAGCGGGAGGGCCACCCTACGAGCAGTACTTC
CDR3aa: CASSFGVEAGGPPYEQYF

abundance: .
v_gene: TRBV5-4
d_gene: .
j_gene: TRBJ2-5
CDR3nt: TGTGCCAGCAGCCTGGGGGGAGGTGGGTTGGAGACCCAGTACTTC
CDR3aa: CASSLGGGGLETQYF

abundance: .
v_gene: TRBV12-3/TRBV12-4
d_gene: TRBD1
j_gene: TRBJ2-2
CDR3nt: TGTGCCAGCGCGGGGACAGGGATCACCGGGGAGCTGTTTTTT
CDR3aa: CASAGTGITGELFF

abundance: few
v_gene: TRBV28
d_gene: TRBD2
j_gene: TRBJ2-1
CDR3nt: TGTGCCAGCAGTTCCATAACTAGCGGGCCCTACAATGAGCAGTTCTTC
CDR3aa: CASSSITSGPYNEQFF

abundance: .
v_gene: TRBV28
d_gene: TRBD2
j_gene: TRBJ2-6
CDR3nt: TGTGCCAGCAGCCCCCTAGGACTAGCGGGACCTGGGGCCAACGTCCTGACTTTC
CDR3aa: CASSPLGLAGPGANVLTF

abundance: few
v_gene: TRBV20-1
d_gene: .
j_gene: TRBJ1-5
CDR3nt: TGCAGTGCTAAACCGGGAGCCAGCAATCAGCCCCAGCATTTT
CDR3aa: CSAKPGASNQPQHF

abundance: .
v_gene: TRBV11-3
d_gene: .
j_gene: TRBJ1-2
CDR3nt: TGTGCCAGCAGCTTAGAGGGACGGGCCGGATCCTATGGCTACACCTTC
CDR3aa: CASSLEGRAGSYGYTF

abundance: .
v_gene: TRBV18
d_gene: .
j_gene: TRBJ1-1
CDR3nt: TGTGCCAGCTCACCAATGGGGATTGAAGCTTTCTTT
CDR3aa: CASSPMGIEAFF

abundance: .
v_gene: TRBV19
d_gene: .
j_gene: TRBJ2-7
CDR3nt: TGTGCCAGTAGTATGCGCGGGGGCTGGGAGTACTTC
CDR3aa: CASSMRGGWEYF

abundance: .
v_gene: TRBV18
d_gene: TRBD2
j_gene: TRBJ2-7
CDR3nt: TGTGCCAGCTCACCGGGACTAGGAGCCTACGAGCAGTACTTC
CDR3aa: CASSPGLGAYEQYF

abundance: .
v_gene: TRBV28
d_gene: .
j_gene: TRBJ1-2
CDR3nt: TGTGCCAGCAGTGACCAGGGTGGGAAGCTCTATGGCTACACCTTC
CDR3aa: CASSDQGGKLYGYTF

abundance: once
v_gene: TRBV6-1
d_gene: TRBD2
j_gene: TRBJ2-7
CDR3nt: TGTGCCAGCAGGTCAGAGGGAGGGGCGCCGGGAGAGCAGTACTTC
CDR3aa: CASRSEGGAPGEQYF

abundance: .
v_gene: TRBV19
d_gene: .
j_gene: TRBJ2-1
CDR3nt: TGTGCCAGTAGTTTAGCGGGACAGTACAATGAGCAGTTCTTC
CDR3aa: CASSLAGQYNEQFF

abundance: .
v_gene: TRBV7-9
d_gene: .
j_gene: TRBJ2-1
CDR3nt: TGTGCCAGCACCCCCCAGGACCCCGGGGCCTACAATGAGCAGTTCTTC
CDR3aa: CASTPQDPGAYNEQFF

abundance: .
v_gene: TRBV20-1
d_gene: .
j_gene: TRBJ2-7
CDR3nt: TGCAGTGCTCAGATTGCCGGGACCAAAAAGTACTTC
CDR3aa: CSAQIAGTKKYF

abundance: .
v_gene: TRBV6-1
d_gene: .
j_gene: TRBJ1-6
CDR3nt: TGTGCCAGCAGTGAAATTTCCGGCAGGGACAATTCACCCCTCCACTTT
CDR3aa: CASSEISGRDNSPLHF

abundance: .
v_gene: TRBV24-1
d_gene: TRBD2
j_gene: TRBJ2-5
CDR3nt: TGTGCCACCAGTCTAGCGGCCGCGGGGACCCAGTACTTC
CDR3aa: CATSLAAAGTQYF

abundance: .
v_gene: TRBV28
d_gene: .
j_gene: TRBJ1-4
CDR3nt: TGTGCCAGCAGGGTAGGACGGCTTAATGAAAAACTGTTTTTT
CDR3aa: CASRVGRLNEKLFF

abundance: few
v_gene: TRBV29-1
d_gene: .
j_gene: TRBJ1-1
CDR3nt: TGCAGCGGCTTCGACAGAAAAGCTTTCTTT
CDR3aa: CSGFDRKAFF

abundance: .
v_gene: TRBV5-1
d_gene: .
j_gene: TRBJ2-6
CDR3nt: TGCGCCAGCAGGACTGGGGGGGCCAACGTCCCGACTTTC
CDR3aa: CASRTGGANVPTF

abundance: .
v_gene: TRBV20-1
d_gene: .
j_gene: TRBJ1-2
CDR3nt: TGCAGTGCTTCCGACAGAGCTAACTATGGCTACACCTTC
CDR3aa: CSASDRANYGYTF

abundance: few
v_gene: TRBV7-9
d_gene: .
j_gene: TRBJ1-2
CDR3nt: TGTGCCAGCAGGCTGGCCGTGACTAACTATGGCTACACCTTC
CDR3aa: CASRLAVTNYGYTF

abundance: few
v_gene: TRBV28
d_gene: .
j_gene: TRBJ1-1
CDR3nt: TGTGCCAGCAGCTCGTCCTACTATGAAGCTTTCTTT
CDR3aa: CASSSSYYEAFF

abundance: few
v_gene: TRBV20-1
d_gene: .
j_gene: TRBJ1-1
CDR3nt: TGCAGTGCTAGAGATTCGGCCCTGTCGGCCATGAACACTGAAGCTTTCTTT
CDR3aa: CSARDSALSAMNTEAFF

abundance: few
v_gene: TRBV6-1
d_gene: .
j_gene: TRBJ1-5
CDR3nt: TGTGCCAGCAGTGAGGTAGGGGATTGGGGCAATCAGCCCCAGCATTTT
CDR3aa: CASSEVGDWGNQPQHF